These 20 T cell receptor beta chains were all obtained from the same sample, sequenced in a study of response to subunit inactivated influenza vaccine. Using its own MiXCR run on the RT-PCR reads, TCRdb lists one record per CDR3 protein. Of some 500,000 distinct CDR3 sequences listed, roughly 23% are singletons. The starting material was CD4+ T cells sorted from PBMCs, obtained approximately 5 days after vaccination. The receptors shown here come from a man in his fifties who received an inactivated influenza vaccine.

This CDR3 reads CASSFVAGRLYNEQFF. CDR3 nucleotides: TGTGCCAGCAGCTTCGTAGCGGGGAGACTTTACAATGAGCAGTTCTTC. V is TRBV7-2 and J is TRBJ2-1; 8 bases are shared with TRBD2. From germline, CDR1 is SGHTA and CDR2 FQGNSA. There are 16 residues in the CDR3. V trimming: 3 bases; J trimming: 4 bases; junction bases outside the gene matches: 8.

The chain employs TRBV20-1 and TRBJ2-7, with a possible D match to TRBD2 (5 bases). Germline CDR1 and CDR2: DFQATT and SNEGSKA (reference sequence). The CDR3 runs to 14 residues. Trimming stripped 4 bases from V and 1 base from J, with 14 bases between. The CDR3 bases are TGCAGTGCTACCGGCCTACTAGGTTCCTACGAGCAGTACTTC. Translating gives CSATGLLGSYEQYF.

There are many counts of this clonotype. The chain is built from TRBV10-3 and TRBJ2-3; no firm D call. V was pared by 10 bases and J by 4 bases, with 18 bases between. From germline, CDR1 is ENHRY and CDR2 SYGVKD. The CDR3 is 14 amino acids. The CDR3 DNA is TGTGCCAACTCCCCCCCGGAGAACCCAGATACGCAGTATTTT. Protein product: CANSPPENPDTQYF.

In its sample, this clonotype was seen a few times. The chain has TRBV5-1 and TRBJ1-1; a possible D gene is TRBD1 (6 bases). This CDR3 region has 12 residues. Per the germline V gene, CDR1 is SGHRS and CDR2 is YFSETQ. The V and J ends lost 2 bases and 5 bases respectively, with 7 bases between them. Written as DNA, the CDR3 is TGCGCCAGCAGCTTAGGGACAACTGAAGCTTTCTTT. Residues: CASSLGTTEAFF.

This clonotype came up a few times. J is TRBJ2-2 and V is TRBV4-3; D call uncertain. The CDR3 covers 15 residues. The germline CDR1 and CDR2 sequences are LGHNA and YSLEER. V lost 6 bases and J 6 bases, leaving 17 bases between the germline ends. Here the CDR3 reads CASSQWAGYAGELFF. The CDR3 DNA follows: TGCGCCAGCAGTCAATGGGCCGGATACGCCGGGGAGCTGTTTTTT.

V usage is TRBV4-1 and J usage is TRBJ2-5; 9 nucleotides line up with TRBD1. The V gene end was trimmed by 1 base and the J gene end by 3 bases; junction bases not matched to a gene: 9. Per the germline V gene, CDR1 is MGHRA and CDR2 is YSYEKL. This CDR3 region has 17 residues. Here the CDR3 reads CASSQVVGTGREETQYF. The CDR3 nucleotides read TGCGCCAGCAGCCAAGTGGTAGGGACAGGGAGGGAAGAGACCCAGTACTTC.

This chain links TRBV24-1 with TRBJ2-2, with D maybe TRBD1 (6 bases). Trimming took 9 bases from V and 4 from J, leaving 11 bases between them. The CDR3 extends over 13 amino acids. Germline CDR1 KGHDR, CDR2 SFDVKD. The CDR3 protein is CATGQGITGELFF. The CDR3, as DNA: TGTGCCACCGGGCAGGGGATCACCGGGGAGCTGTTTTTT.

This clonotype was seen a few times. V usage is TRBV6-2 or TRBV6-3 and J usage is TRBJ1-5, with 7 bases fitting TRBD1. CDR3 length equals 13 residues. J was trimmed by 3 bases and V by 7 bases; bases with no gene match: 3. The V gene's germline CDR1 is MNHEY and CDR2 SVGEGT. CDR3 nucleotide sequence: TGTGCCAGCAATGACAGGGACAATCAGCCCCAGCATTTT. Translating it yields CASNDRDNQPQHF.

This clonotype was detected a few times. This chain links TRBV11-2 with TRBJ2-1; D gene uncertain. Germline CDR1 reads SGHAT; CDR2 reads FQNNGV. The V end lost 0 bases, the J end lost 1 base, and 7 bases lay between the germline ends. This CDR3 contains 15 residues. The CDR3 DNA sequence: TGTGCCAGCAGCTTAGATGTGGGATCCTACAATGAGCAGTTCTTC. Its protein is CASSLDVGSYNEQFF.

The chain is built from TRBV29-1 and TRBJ2-7, with D tentatively TRBD2 (5 bases). The CDR3 is made up of 11 amino acids. The V end was cut by 8 bases, the J end by 6 bases, with 14 bases between. Germline V CDR1 and CDR2: SQVTM, ANQGSEA. The CDR3 here is CSSRVFGEQYF. The CDR3 coding sequence is TGCAGCTCGAGGGTTTTTGGCGAGCAGTACTTC.

This clonotype was recorded at least ten times. CDR3 loop: CASTEGGLDYEQYF. The CDR3 DNA sequence: TGCGCCAGCACCGAGGGGGGCCTCGACTACGAGCAGTACTTC. The V and J genes are TRBV5-1 and TRBJ2-7, with D possibly called TRBD1 or TRBD2 (6 bases each). Germline V gives CDR1 SGHRS, CDR2 YFSETQ. The CDR3 totals 14 residues. V shed 6 bases and J shed 3 bases, with 16 bases lying between them.

The gene calls are TRBV7-2 and TRBJ1-1; weak D call: TRBD1 (6 bases). The CDR3 sequence is 15 residues long. Germline-derived CDR1 and CDR2 are SGHTA and FQGNSA. V lost 2 bases and J lost 0, with 10 bases in between. CDR3 nucleotide sequence: TGTGCCAGCAGCTTATGGGGACAATTGAACACTGAAGCTTTCTTT. It codes for CASSLWGQLNTEAFF.

The genes are TRBV7-9 and TRBJ2-5, with 8 bases lining up with TRBD1. V was pared by 2 bases and J by 2 bases, with 4 bases of the junction left unmatched. The germline V gene has CDR1 SEHNR and CDR2 FQNEAQ (reference sequence). There are 15 residues in the CDR3. For the CDR3, the DNA is TGTGCCAGCAGCTTATCCGGACAGGGTCAAGAGACCCAGTACTTC. As protein: CASSLSGQGQETQYF.

The CDR3: CASSHPAGATQYF. The CDR3, as DNA: TGTGCCAGCAGCCACCCGGCGGGGGCTACGCAGTATTTT. The rearrangement links TRBV7-2 to TRBJ2-3; D is perhaps TRBD2 (7 bases). In germline, CDR1 is SGHTA, CDR2 FQGNSA. This CDR3 contains 13 residues. V lost 5 bases to trimming and J lost 8 bases, with 14 bases between them.

The chain has TRBV7-9 and TRBJ1-2; the D is unclear. Trimming left V 0 bases short and J 7 bases short, with 9 bases between. CDR1 and CDR2 (germline): SEHNR, FQNEAQ (reference sequence). This CDR3 has 13 residues. The CDR3 loop reads CASSLARTSGYTF. DNA of the CDR3: TGTGCCAGCAGCTTAGCCAGGACCTCTGGCTACACCTTC.

This clonotype was seen more than once but under ten times. V gene TRBV20-1 combines with J gene TRBJ1-1; D is possibly TRBD1 (6 bases). Per germline, CDR1 DFQATT and CDR2 SNEGSKA (reference sequence). Trimming cost V 1 base and J 1 base, with 13 bases left between them. The CDR3 extends over 15 amino acids. CDR3 nucleotide sequence: TGCAGTGCTAGAGCCCCGGGGGCGCGGAACACTGAAGCTTTCTTT. It encodes CSARAPGARNTEAFF.

This clonotype was observed a few times. V gene TRBV7-2 combines with J gene TRBJ1-2, with D possibly TRBD1 on 6 matching bases. V was pared by 5 bases and J by 4 bases, with 14 bases between. CDR1 is SGHTA, CDR2 FQGNSA, per germline. The CDR3 is 14 residues long. The CDR3 DNA follows: TGTGCCAGCAGCCCTCGTGGGGGCGCCTATGGCTACACCTTC. This sequence encodes CASSPRGGAYGYTF.

This clonotype was counted at least ten times. The chain combines TRBV28 with TRBJ1-5; TRBD1 matches 8 bases. Germline V lookup: CDR1 MDHEN, CDR2 SYDVKM. This CDR3 region has 19 residues. After removal of 5 bases from V and 5 bases from J, the junction contained 20 bases not matched to a gene. The CDR3 DNA follows: TGTGCCAGCAGTGCCTCAGGGGGCCTGGGCTCCTTGGGAGATCAGCCCCAGCATTTT. Residues: CASSASGGLGSLGDQPQHF.

This CDR3 is CASSPTGYALGYF. The CDR3 coding sequence is TGTGCCAGCAGCCCCACAGGGTACGCACTGGGGTATTTT. The chain carries TRBV2 and TRBJ2-3; D may be TRBD1 (6 bases). Trimming left V 6 bases short and J 14 bases short, with 21 bases between. CDR1 and CDR2 (germline): SNHLY, FYNNEI. The CDR3 covers 13 residues.

This clonotype was seen a few times. The V gene is TRBV5-1, the J gene TRBJ2-5; D perhaps matches TRBD1 (6 bases). The CDR3 consists of 14 residues. Trimming removed 6 bases at V and 1 base at J, with 13 bases between. Looked up from germline, CDR1 is SGHRS and CDR2 is YFSETQ. The DNA of the CDR3 is TGCGCCAGCACCCAGACAGGCGCCCAAGAGACCCAGTACTTC. It is translated as CASTQTGAQETQYF.